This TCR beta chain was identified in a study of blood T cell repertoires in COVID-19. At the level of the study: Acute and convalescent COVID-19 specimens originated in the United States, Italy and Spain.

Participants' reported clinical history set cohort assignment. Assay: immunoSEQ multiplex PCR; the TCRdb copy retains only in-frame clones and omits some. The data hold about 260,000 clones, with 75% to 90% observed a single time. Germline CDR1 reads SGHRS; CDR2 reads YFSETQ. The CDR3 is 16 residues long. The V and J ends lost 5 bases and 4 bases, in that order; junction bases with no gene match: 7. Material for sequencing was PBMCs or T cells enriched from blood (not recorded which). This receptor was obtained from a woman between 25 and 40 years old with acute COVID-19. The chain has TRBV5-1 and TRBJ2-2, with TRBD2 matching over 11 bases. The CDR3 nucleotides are TGCGCCAGCAGAATAGCGGGAGGGCAGGCCACCGGGGAGCTGTTTTTT. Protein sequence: CASRIAGGQATGELFF.